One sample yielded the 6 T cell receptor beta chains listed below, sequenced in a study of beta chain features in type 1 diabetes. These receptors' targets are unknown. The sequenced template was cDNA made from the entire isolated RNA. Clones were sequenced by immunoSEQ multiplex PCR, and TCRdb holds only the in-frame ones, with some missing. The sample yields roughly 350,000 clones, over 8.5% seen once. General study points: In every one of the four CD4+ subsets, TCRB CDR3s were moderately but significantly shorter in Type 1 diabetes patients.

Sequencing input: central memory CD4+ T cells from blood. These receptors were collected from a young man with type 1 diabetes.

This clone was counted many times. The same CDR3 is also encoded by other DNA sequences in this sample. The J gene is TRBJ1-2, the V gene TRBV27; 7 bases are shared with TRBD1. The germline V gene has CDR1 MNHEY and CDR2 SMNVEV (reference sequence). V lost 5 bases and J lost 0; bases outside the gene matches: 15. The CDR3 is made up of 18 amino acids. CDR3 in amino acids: CASSPRQGSSGTNYGYTF. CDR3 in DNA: TGTGCCAGCAGTCCACGACAGGGCTCCTCCGGCACTAACTATGGCTACACCTTC.

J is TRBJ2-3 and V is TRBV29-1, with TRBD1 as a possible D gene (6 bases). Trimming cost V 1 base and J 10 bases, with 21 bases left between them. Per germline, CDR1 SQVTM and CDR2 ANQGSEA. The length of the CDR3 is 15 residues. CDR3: CSVEASQGNTSPQYF. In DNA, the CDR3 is TGCAGCGTTGAAGCCTCGCAGGGGAACACCTCCCCGCAGTATTTT.

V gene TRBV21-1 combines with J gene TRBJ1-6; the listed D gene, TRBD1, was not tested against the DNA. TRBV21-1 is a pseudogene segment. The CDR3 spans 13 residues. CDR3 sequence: CASRQGPYWPLHF. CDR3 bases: TGTGCCAGCAGGCAGGGCCCGTATTGGCCCCTCCACTTT.

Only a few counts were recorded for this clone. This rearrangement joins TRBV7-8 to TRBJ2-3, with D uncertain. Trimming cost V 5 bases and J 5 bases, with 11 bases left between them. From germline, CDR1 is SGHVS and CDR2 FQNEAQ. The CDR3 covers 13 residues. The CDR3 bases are TGTGCCAGCAGCCGCGGAAAAGGAGATACGCAGTATTTT. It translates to CASSRGKGDTQYF.

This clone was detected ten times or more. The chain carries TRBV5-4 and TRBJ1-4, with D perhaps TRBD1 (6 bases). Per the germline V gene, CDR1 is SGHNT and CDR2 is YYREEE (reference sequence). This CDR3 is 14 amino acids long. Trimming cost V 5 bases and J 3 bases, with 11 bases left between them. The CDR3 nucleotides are TGTGCCAGCAGTTATGGACAGTCTAATGAAAAACTGTTTTTT. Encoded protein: CASSYGQSNEKLFF.

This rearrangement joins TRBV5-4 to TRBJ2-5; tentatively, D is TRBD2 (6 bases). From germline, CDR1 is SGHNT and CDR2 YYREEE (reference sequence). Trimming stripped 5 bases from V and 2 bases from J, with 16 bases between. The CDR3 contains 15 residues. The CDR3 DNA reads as TGTGCCAGCAGTCGCACGGGGGTTGGACAAGAGACCCAGTACTTC. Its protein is CASSRTGVGQETQYF. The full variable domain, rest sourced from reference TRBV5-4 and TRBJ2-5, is ETGVTQSPTHLIKTRGQQVTLRCSSQSGHNTVSWYQQALGQGPQFIFQYYREEENGRGNFPPRFSGLQFPNYSSELNVNALELDDSALYLCASSRTGVGQETQYFGPGTRLLVL.